This record concerns one T cell receptor (beta chain) sequence. What it binds is unknown. This record belongs to a study of cytomegalovirus exposure and HLA in healthy donors. For the study at large: An earlier analysis identified 120 million or so unique TCR beta sequences in 150 million to 200 million T cells.

Study conclusions and caveats: Rare sequences made up most TCRs, while some public TCRs were found in many donors. In a later analysis, an Asian-associated ancestry cluster reportedly showed fewer N-insertions than the roughly 700-donor mean. Sequencing probably produced one cluster of sequence variants that were highly shared.

Researchers ran the PCR with 60 Vbeta and 13 Jbeta primers. Only in-frame clones appear in the TCRdb table, and some are missing; sequencing was by immunoSEQ multiplex PCR. The sample shows about 160,000 clones, 75% to 85% of them seen only once. The V gene end was trimmed by 9 bases and the J gene end by 1 base; junction bases not matched to a gene: 2. This CDR3 is 12 amino acids long. Germline CDR1 and CDR2: SGHTS and YDEGEE. This receptor was obtained from a man in his forties or fifties in good health and CMV-seropositive. Sequenced material: PBMCs. The chain joins TRBV5-8 to TRBJ1-1, with 8 bases fitting TRBD1. CDR3 DNA: TGTGCCACCGGGACAGGGAACACTGAAGCTTTCTTT. It translates to CATGTGNTEAFF.